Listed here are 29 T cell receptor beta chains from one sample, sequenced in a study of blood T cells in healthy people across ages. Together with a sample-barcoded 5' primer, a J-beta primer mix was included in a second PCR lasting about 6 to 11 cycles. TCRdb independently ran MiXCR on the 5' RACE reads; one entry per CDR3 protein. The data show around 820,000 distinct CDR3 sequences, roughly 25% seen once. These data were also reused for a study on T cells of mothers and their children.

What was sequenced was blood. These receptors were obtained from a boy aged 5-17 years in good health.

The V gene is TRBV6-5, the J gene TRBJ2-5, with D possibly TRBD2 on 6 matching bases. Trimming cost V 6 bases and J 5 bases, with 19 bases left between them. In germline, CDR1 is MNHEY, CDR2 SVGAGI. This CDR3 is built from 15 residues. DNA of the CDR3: TGTGCCAGCAGCCAAGGGACTGGACGAGCGGAGACCCAGTACTTC. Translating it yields CASSQGTGRAETQYF.

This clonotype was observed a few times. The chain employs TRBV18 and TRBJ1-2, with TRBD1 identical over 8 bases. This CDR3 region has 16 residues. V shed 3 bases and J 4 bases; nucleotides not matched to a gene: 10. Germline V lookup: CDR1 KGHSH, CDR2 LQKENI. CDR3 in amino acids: CASSPTKGQVAYGYTF. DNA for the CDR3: TGTGCCAGCTCACCCACCAAGGGACAGGTCGCCTATGGCTACACCTTC.

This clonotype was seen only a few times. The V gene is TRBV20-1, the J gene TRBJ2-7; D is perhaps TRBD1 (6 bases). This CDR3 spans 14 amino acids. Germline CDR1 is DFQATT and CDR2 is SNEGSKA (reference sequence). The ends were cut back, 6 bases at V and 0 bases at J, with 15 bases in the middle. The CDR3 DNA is TGCAGTGCAGACGGACAGCTCAACTCCTACGAGCAGTACTTC. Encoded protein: CSADGQLNSYEQYF.

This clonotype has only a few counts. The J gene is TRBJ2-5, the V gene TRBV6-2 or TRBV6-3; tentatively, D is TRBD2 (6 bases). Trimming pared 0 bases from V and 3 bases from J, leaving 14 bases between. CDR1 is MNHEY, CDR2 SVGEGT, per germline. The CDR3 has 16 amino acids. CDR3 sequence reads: CASSYSRLVFKETQYF. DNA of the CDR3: TGTGCCAGCAGTTACTCCCGACTAGTCTTCAAAGAGACCCAGTACTTC.

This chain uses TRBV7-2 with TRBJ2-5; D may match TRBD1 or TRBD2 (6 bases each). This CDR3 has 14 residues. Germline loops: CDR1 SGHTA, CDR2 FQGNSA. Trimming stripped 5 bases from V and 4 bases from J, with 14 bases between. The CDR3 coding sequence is TGTGCCAGCAGCCAATGGGGGGCCGGAGAGACCCAGTACTTC. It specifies CASSQWGAGETQYF.

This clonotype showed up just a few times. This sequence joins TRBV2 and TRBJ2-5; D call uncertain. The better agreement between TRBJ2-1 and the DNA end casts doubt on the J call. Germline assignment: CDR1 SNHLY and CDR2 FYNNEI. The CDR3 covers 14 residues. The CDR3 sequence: CASSDPSPGNEQFF. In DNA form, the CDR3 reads TGTGCCAGCAGCGACCCGTCCCCGGGCAATGAGCAGTTCTTC.

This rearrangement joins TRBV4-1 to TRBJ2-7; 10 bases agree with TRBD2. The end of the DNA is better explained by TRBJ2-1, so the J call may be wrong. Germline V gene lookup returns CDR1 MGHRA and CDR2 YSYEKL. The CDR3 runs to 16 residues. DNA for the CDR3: TGCGCCAGCAGCCTTACGTGGACTAGCGGAAACAATGAGCAGTTCTTC. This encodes CASSLTWTSGNNEQFF.

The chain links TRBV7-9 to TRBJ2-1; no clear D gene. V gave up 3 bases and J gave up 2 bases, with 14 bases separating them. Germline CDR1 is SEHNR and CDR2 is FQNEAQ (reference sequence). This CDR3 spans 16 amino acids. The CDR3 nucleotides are TGTGCCAGCAGCTTTTATCGCCAGGCTACCTACAATGAGCAGTTCTTC. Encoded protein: CASSFYRQATYNEQFF.

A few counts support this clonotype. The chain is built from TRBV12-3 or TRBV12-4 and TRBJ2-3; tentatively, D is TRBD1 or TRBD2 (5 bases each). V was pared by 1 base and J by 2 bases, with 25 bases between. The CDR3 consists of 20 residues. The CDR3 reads CASSLGFPFRDPSVTDTQYF. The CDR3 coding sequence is TGTGCCAGCAGTTTAGGTTTCCCATTCCGGGACCCGAGCGTCACAGATACGCAGTATTTT.

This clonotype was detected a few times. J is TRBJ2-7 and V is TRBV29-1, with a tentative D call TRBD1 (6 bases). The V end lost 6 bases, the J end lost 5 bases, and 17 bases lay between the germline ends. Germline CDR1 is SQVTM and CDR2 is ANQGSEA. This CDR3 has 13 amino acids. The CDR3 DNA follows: TGCAGCGTCCTAGAACAGGGAGTCCACGAGCAGTACTTC. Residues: CSVLEQGVHEQYF.

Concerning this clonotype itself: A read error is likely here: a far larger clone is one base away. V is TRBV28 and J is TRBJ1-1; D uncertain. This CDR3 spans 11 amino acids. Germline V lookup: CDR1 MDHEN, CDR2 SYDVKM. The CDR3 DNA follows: TGTGCCAGCAGCTTGAACATTGAAGCTTTCTTT. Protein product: CASSLNIEAFF.

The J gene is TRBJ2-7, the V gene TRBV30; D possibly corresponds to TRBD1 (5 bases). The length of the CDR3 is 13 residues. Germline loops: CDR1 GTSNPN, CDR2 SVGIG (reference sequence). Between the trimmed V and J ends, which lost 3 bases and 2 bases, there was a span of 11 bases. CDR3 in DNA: TGTGCCTGGAGCCAGGGAAACCCCTACGAGCAGTACTTC. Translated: CAWSQGNPYEQYF.

As DNA, the CDR3 is TGCGCCAGCAGTACCGGGATCCGGGAGACCCAGTACTTC. It specifies CASSTGIRETQYF. The V call is TRBV5-1, the J call TRBJ2-5; tentatively, D is TRBD2 (5 bases). V dropped 5 bases and J dropped 5 bases, with 13 bases sitting between them. This CDR3 has 13 amino acids. In germline, CDR1 is SGHRS, CDR2 YFSETQ.

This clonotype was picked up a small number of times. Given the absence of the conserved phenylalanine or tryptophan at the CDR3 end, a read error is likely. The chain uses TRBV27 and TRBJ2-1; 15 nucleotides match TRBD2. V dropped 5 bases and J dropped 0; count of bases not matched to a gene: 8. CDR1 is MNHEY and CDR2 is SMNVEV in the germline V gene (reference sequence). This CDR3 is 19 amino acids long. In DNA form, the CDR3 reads TGTGCCAGCAGTCCCCGGACTAGCGGGAGGGACCCCTCCTACAATGAGCAGTTCCTC. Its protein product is CASSPRTSGRDPSYNEQFL.

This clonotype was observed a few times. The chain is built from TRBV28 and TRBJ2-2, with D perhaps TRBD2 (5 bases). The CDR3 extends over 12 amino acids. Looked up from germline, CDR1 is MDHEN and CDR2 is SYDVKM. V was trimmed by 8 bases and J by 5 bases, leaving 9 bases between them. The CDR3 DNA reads TGTGCCAGCGGAGGATGGACCGGGGAGCTGTTTTTT. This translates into CASGGWTGELFF.

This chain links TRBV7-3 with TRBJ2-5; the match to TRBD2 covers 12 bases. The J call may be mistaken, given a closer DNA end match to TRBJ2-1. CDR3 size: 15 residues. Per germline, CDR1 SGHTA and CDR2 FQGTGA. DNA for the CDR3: TGTGCCAGCAGCCTAGCGGGAGGGCCCGGGAGTGAGCAGTTCTTC. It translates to CASSLAGGPGSEQFF.

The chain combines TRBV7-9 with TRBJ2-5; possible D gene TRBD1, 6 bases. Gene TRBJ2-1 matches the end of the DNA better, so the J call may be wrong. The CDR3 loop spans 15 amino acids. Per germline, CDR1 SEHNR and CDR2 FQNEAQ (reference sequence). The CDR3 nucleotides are TGTGCCAGCAGCTCCAGGGGCGGGCCAGGAGATGAGCAGTTCTTC. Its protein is CASSSRGGPGDEQFF.

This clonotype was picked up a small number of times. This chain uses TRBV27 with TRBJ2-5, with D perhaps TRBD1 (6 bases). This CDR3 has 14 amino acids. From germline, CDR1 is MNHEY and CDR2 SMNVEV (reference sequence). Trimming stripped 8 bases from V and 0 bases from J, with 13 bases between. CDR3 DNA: TGTGCCAGCGGGTTGGACAGAGACCAAGAGACCCAGTACTTC. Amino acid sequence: CASGLDRDQETQYF.

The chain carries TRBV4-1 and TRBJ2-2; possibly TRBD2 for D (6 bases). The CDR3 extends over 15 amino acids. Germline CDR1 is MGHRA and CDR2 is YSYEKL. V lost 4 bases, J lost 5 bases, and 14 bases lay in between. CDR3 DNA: TGCGCCAGCAGCCGGGGGGAAGCCTTGACCGGGGAGCTGTTTTTT. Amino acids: CASSRGEALTGELFF.

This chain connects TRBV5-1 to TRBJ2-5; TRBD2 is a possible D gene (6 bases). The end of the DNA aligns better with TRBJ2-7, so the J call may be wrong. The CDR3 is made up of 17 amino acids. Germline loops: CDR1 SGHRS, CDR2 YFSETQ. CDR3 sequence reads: CASSLDGSQPYSYEQYF. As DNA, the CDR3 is TGCGCCAGCAGCTTGGACGGGAGCCAGCCTTACTCCTACGAGCAGTACTTC.

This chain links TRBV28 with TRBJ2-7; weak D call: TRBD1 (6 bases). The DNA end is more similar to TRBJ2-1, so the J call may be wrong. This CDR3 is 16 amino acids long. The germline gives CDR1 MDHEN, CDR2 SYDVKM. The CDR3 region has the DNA TGTGCCAGCAGTTTAGGACCTATTACTACAGGGCTTGAGCAGTTCTTC. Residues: CASSLGPITTGLEQFF.

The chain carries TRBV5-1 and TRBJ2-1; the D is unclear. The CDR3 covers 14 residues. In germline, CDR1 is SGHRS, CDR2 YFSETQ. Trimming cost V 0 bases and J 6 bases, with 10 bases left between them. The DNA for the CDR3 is TGCGCCAGCAGCTTGGTTGTGAGCCCCAATGAGCAGTTCTTC. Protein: CASSLVVSPNEQFF.

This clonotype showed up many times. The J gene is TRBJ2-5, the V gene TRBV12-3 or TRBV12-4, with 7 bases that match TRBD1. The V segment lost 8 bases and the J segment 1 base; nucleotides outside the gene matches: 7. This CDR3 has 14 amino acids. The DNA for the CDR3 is TGTGCCAGCTCACGGGACAGCCCCCAAGAGACCCAGTACTTC. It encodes CASSRDSPQETQYF.

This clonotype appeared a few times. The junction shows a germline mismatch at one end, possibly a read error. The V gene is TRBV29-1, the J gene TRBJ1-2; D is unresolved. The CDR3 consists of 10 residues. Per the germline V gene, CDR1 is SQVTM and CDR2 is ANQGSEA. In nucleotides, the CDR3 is TGTAGCGTTGAAGAGGCTTACTACACCTTC. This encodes CSVEEAYYTF.

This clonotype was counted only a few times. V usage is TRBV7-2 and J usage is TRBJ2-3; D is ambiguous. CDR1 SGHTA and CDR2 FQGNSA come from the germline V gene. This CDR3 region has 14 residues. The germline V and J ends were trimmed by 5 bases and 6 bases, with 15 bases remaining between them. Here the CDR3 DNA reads TGTGCCAGCAGCCCACGTCGCGTCGGGGATACGCAGTATTTT. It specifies CASSPRRVGDTQYF.

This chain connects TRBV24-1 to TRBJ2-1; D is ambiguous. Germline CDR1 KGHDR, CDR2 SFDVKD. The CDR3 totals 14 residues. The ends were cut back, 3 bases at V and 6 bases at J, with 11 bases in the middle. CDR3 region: CATSDGPGLNEQFF. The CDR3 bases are TGTGCCACCAGTGATGGGCCGGGCCTCAATGAGCAGTTCTTC.

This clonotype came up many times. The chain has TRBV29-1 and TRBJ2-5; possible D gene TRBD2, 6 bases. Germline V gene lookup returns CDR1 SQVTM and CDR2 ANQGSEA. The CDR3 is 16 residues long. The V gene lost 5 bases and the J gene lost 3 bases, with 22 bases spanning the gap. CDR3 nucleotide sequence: TGCAGCGTTTGGGGGGTTCCGGGGGAGACAAAAGAGACCCAGTACTTC. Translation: CSVWGVPGETKETQYF.

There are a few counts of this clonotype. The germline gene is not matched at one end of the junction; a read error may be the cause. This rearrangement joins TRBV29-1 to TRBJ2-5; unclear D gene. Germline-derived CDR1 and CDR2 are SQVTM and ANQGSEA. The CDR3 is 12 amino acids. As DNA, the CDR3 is TGCAGCGTTGAAAAGGTCCAAGAGGCCCAGTACTTC. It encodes CSVEKVQEAQYF.

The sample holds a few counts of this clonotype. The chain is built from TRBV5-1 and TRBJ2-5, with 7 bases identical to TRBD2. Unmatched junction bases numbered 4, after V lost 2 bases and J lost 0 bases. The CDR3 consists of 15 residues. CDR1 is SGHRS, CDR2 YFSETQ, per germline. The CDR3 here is CASSLLATYQETQYF. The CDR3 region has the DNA TGCGCCAGCAGCTTACTAGCGACGTACCAAGAGACCCAGTACTTC.